This is a list of T cell receptor beta chains from one sample in a study of T-cell memory formation after mild COVID-19. One entry per CDR3 protein results from TCRdb running MiXCR on the 5' RACE reads. The sample lists about 200,000 distinct CDR3 sequences, 9.5% occurring once. Sequences were obtained from PBMCs or a T cell subset sorted from them (not recorded which). All receptors come from a man in his late teens or twenties who had mild COVID-19 (a few samples of this study predate the infection). Cell type and time point are not known. CDR3s include the opening cysteine and the closing phenylalanine or tryptophan. A D gene is named only where the DNA matches it firmly. Clone size is shown for a subset of rows, as once, few, many or a class of expanded clone.

TRBV24-1	TRBJ2-3	NA	NA	TGTGCCACCAAACAGGGAGATACGCAGTATTTT	CATKQGDTQYF
TRBV7-9	TRBJ1-2	many	NA	TGTGCCAGCAGTCCTCCCGTTAACTATGGCTACACCTTC	CASSPPVNYGYTF
TRBV4-1	TRBJ2-2	many	NA	TGCGCCAGCAGCCAAAGGAAGAGGGGGGCCCTGAACACCGGGGAGCTGTTTTTT	CASSQRKRGALNTGELFF
TRBV21-1	TRBJ1-2	few	NA	TGTGACCTGGGGCCCCGACGGGCTAACTATGGCTACACCTTC	CDLGPRRANYGYTF
TRBV20-1	TRBJ1-1	few	TRBD1	TGCAGTGCTAGAGATACAGGGGGCACTGAAGCTTTCTTT	CSARDTGGTEAFF
TRBV7-2	TRBJ1-2	NA	NA	TGTGCCAGCAGCTTAAACAGTGGGCAGAACTATGGCTACACCTTC	CASSLNSGQNYGYTF
TRBV18	TRBJ2-1	NA	NA	TGTGCCAGCTCACCAGGAGTGTCCCTTCGATACAATGAGCAGTTCTTC	CASSPGVSLRYNEQFF
TRBV6-5	TRBJ1-1	NA	NA	TGTGCCAGCAGTTGGGACACCGCGGGCACTGAAGCTTTCTTT	CASSWDTAGTEAFF
TRBV6-6	TRBJ2-1	NA	TRBD2	TGTGCCAGCAGCGACAGACGGCTCATAGCGGGGCTTCGTTCTGAGCAGTTCTTC	CASSDRRLIAGLRSEQFF
TRBV29-1	TRBJ2-1	few	TRBD2	TGCAGCGTTGAAACTAGCGGGGGGGTCAATGAGCAGTTCTTC	CSVETSGGVNEQFF
TRBV5-1	TRBJ2-5	many	NA	TGCGCCAGCGCTTGGGGGAGTCAAGAGACCCAGTACTTC	CASAWGSQETQYF
TRBV7-8	TRBJ2-2	NA	TRBD1	TGTGCCAGCAGCAACCGACAGGGGGTAATCGGGGAGCTGTTTTTT	CASSNRQGVIGELFF
TRBV29-1	TRBJ1-1	NA	NA	TGCAGCGGGTCCCAGGGCTGGGGTATGAACACTGAAGCTTTCTTT	CSGSQGWGMNTEAFF
TRBV7-3	TRBJ2-1	few	TRBD2	TGTGCCAGCAGCTTAGGGGCTAGCGGCCTTAATGAGCAGTTCTTC	CASSLGASGLNEQFF
TRBV7-8	TRBJ2-3	few	NA	TGTGCCAGCAGCTTAGGAGGGGGGGTGAAAACAGATACGCAGTATTTT	CASSLGGGVKTDTQYF
TRBV4-1	TRBJ2-5	few	NA	TGCGCCAGCAGCCAAAGGGACCCCTATGGGGAGACCCAGTACTTC	CASSQRDPYGETQYF
TRBV5-1	TRBJ2-2	many	NA	TGCGCCAGCAGCTTGGTCTCTAGCCAACCCGGGGAGCTGTTTTTT	CASSLVSSQPGELFF
TRBV11-2	TRBJ1-6	NA	NA	TGTGCCAGCAGCGCACGGCCACAGGGAAATTCACCCCTCCACTTT	CASSARPQGNSPLHF
TRBV20-1	TRBJ1-1	few	TRBD1	TGCAGTGCTTTCTTCCGGGACAGATATAAAAACTATGAAGCTTTCTTT	CSAFFRDRYKNYEAFF
TRBV5-6	TRBJ1-5	few	NA	TGTGCCAGCAGCCCAATGGGGGGCAATCAGCCCCAGCATTTT	CASSPMGGNQPQHF
TRBV6-5	TRBJ2-5	NA	NA	TGTGCCAGCAGTTACTCCGGCCCCGGCCGCAGGGGAAGTTGGGAGACCCAGTACTTC	CASSYSGPGRRGSWETQYF
TRBV7-2	TRBJ2-1	few	NA	TGTGCCAGCAGCTTAGGTCTAGAGCATGAGCAGTTCTTC	CASSLGLEHEQFF
TRBV4-1	TRBJ2-3	many	TRBD1	TGCGCCAGCAGCCAACCCTACAGGGGTTCAAGGGATACGCAGTATTTT	CASSQPYRGSRDTQYF
TRBV3-1	TRBJ1-1	few	NA	TGTGCCAGCAGCCTAGTGGGGGGTTCGAACACTGAAGCTTTCTTT	CASSLVGGSNTEAFF
TRBV5-1	TRBJ1-4	many	NA	TGCGCCAGCAGCTTGACCGCTGACAGCCGATTCGGAAAACTGTTTTTT	CASSLTADSRFGKLFF
TRBV10-3	TRBJ1-2	NA	NA	TGTGCCATCAGTGAGAGGGAGATTCGACAGTTAGACTATGGCTACACCTTC	CAISEREIRQLDYGYTF
TRBV9	TRBJ2-4	many	NA	TGTGCCAGCAGCGTAGGAAGTTCGGGAAACATTCAGTACTTC	CASSVGSSGNIQYF
TRBV10-3	TRBJ1-2	few	NA	TGTGCCATCAGTGTAGAGGGGGATGGCTACACCTTC	CAISVEGDGYTF
TRBV7-2	TRBJ2-3	NA	NA	TGTGCCAGCACCTCAACCGACTCTCACACAGATACGCAGTATTTT	CASTSTDSHTDTQYF
TRBV29-1	TRBJ1-2	many	TRBD1	TGCAGTCGCGAGCCGACCCCAGGGGGATTTGTCTATGGCTACACCTTC	CSREPTPGGFVYGYTF
TRBV12-3/TRBV12-4	TRBJ2-2	many	TRBD1	TGTGCCAGCAGTACCCCGGACAGGGGCACCGGGGAGCTGTTTTTT	CASSTPDRGTGELFF
TRBV7-3	TRBJ2-3	NA	TRBD2	TGTGCCAGCAGCAAAAGGGCGGGGGGCTTAGCAGATACGCAGTATTTT	CASSKRAGGLADTQYF
TRBV5-6	TRBJ2-5	many	NA	TGTGCCAGCAGCTTGGGGGACGGGGAGACCCAGTACTTC	CASSLGDGETQYF
TRBV19	TRBJ2-7	NA	NA	TGTGCCAGTAGGGACAGAGCAACAACCTACGAGCAGTACTTC	CASRDRATTYEQYF